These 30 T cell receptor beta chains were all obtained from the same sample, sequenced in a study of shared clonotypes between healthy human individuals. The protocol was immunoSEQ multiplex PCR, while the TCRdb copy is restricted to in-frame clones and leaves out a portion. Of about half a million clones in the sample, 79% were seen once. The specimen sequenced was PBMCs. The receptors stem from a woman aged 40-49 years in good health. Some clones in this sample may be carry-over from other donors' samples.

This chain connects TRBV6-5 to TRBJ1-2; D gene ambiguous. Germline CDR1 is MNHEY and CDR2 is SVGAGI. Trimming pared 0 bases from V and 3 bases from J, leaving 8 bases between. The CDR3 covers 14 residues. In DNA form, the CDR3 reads TGTGCCAGCAGTTACTCGGGGTGGGACTATGGCTACACCTTC. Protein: CASSYSGWDYGYTF.

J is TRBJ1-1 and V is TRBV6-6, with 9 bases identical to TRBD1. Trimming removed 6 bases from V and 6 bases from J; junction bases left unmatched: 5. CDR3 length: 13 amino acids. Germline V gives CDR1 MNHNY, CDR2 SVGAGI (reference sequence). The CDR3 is CASRTGGTPEAFF. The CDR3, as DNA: TGTGCCAGCAGAACAGGGGGCACGCCTGAAGCTTTCTTT.

The CDR3 sequence is CASRGLVGELFF. The DNA of the CDR3 is TGTGCCAGTAGGGGGCTGGTCGGGGAGCTGTTTTTT. The V and J genes are TRBV19 and TRBJ2-2; possibly TRBD1 for D (5 bases). Per germline, CDR1 LNHDA and CDR2 SQIVND (reference sequence). V shed 6 bases and J shed 7 bases, with 9 bases lying between them. This CDR3 has 12 amino acids.

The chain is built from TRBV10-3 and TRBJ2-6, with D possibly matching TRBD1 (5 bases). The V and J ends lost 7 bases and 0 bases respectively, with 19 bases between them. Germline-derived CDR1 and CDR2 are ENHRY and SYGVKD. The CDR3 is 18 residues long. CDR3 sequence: CAIKPSGRAPSGANVLTF. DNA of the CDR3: TGTGCCATCAAGCCGTCGGGCAGGGCCCCCTCTGGGGCCAACGTCCTGACTTTC.

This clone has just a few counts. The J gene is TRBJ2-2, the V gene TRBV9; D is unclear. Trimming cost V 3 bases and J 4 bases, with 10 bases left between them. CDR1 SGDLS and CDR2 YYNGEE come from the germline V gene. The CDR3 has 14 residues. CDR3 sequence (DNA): TGTGCCAGCAGCGAGATAGGAATCACCGGGGAGCTGTTTTTT. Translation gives CASSEIGITGELFF.

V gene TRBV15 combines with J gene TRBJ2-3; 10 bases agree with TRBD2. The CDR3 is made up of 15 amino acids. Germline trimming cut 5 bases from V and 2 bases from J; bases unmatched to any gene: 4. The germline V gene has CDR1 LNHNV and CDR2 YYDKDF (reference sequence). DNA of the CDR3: TGTGCCACCAGCTACCTAGCGGGGGTCACAGATACGCAGTATTTT. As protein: CATSYLAGVTDTQYF.

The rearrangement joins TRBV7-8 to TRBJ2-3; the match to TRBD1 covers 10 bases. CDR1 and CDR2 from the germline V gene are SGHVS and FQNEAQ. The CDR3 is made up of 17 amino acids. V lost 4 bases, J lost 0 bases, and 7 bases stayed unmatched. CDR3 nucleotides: TGTGCCAGCAGCTGGACAGGGGGTCCGACAAGCACAGATACGCAGTATTTT. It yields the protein CASSWTGGPTSTDTQYF.

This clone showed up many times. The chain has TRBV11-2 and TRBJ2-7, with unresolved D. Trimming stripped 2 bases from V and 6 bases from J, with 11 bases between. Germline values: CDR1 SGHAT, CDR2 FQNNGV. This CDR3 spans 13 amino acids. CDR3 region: CASSLNPGVEQYF. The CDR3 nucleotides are TGTGCCAGCAGCTTAAATCCGGGCGTCGAGCAGTACTTC. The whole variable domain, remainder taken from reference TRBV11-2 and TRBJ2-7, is EAGVAQSPRYKIIEKRQSVAFWCNPISGHATLYWYQQILGQGPKLLIQFQNNGVVDDSQLPKDRFSAERLKGVDSTLKIQPAKLEDSAVYLCASSLNPGVEQYFGPGTRLTVT.

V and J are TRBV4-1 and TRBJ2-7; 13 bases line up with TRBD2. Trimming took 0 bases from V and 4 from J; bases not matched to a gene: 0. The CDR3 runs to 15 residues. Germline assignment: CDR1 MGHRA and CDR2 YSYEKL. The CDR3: CASSQETSGRYEQYF. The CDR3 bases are TGCGCCAGCAGCCAAGAGACTAGCGGGAGGTACGAGCAGTACTTC.

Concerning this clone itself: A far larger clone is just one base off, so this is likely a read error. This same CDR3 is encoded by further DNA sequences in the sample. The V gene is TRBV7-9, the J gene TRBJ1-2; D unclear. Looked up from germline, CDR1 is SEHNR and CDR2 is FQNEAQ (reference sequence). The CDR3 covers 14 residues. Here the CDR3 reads CASSLAASNYGYTF. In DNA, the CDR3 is TGTGCCAGCAGCTTAGCAGCCTCTAACTATGGCTATACCTTC.

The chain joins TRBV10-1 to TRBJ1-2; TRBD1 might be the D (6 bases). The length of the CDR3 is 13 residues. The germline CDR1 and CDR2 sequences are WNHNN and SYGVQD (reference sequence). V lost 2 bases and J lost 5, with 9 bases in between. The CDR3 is CASSEEGGYGYTF. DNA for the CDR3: TGCGCCAGCAGTGAGGAAGGGGGTTATGGCTACACCTTC.

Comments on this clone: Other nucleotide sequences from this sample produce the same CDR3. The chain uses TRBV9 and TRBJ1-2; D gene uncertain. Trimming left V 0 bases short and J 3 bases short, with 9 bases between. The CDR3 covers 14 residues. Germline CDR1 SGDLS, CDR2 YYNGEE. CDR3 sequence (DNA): TGTGCCAGCAGCGTAGCGATCGGAGACTATGGCTACACCTTC. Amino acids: CASSVAIGDYGYTF.

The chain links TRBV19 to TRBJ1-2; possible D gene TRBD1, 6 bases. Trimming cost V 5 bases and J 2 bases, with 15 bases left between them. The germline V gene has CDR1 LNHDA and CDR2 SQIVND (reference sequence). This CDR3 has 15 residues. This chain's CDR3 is CASSSTGWYNYGYTF. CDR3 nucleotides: TGTGCCAGTAGTTCGACAGGATGGTACAACTATGGCTACACCTTC.

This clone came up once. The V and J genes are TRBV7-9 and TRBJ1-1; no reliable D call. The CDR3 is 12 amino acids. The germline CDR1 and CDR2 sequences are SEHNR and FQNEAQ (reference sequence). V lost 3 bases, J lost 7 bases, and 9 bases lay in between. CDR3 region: CASSFQTIEAFF. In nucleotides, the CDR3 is TGTGCCAGCAGCTTCCAGACCATTGAAGCTTTCTTT.

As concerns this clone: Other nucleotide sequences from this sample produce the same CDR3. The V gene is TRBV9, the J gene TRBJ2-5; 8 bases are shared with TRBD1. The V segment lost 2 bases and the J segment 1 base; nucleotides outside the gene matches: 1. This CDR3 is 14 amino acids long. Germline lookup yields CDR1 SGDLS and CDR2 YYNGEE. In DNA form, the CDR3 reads TGTGCCAGCAGCGTTGGACAGGGCCAAGAGACCCAGTACTTC. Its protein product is CASSVGQGQETQYF.

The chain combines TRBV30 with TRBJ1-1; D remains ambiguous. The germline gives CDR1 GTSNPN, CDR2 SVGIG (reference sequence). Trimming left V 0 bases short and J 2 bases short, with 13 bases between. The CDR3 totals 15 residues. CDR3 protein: CAWSVLTPANTEAFF. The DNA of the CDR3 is TGTGCCTGGAGTGTTTTGACGCCAGCCAACACTGAAGCTTTCTTT.

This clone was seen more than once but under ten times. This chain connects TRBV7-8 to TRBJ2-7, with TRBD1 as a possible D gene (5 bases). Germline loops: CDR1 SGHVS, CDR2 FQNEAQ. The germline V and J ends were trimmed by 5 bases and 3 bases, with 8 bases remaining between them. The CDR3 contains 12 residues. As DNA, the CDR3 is TGTGCCAGCAGCCCGACAGACTACGAGCAGTACTTC. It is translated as CASSPTDYEQYF.

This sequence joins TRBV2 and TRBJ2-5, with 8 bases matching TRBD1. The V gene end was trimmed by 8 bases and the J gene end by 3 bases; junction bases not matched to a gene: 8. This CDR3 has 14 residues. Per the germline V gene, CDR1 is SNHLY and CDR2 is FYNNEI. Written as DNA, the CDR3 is TGTGCCAGCGCCGCCCGGACAGGGAAAGAGACCCAGTACTTC. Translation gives CASAARTGKETQYF.

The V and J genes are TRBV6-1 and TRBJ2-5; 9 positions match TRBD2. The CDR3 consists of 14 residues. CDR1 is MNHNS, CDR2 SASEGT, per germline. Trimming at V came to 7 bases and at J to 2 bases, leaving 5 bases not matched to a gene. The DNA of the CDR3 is TGTGCCAGCACCAGACTAGCGGATCAAGAGACCCAGTACTTC. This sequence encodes CASTRLADQETQYF.

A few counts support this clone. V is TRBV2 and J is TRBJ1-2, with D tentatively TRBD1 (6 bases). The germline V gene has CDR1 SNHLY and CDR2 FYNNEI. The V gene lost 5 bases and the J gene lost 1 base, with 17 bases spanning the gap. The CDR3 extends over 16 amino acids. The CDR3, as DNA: TGTGCCAGCAGTTTGCGTCGGACAGAGGGTAACTATGGCTACACCTTC. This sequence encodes CASSLRRTEGNYGYTF.

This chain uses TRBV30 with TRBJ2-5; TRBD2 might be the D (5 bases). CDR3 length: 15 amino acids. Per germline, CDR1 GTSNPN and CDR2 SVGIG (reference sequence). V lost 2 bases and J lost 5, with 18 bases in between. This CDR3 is CAWSLHGIIGETQYF. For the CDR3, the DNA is TGTGCCTGGAGTCTCCACGGGATTATCGGGGAGACCCAGTACTTC.

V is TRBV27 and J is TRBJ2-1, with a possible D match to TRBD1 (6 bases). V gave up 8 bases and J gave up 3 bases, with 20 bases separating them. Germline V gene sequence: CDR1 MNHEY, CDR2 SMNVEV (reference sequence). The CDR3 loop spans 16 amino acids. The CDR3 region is CASAINTGTNYNEQFF. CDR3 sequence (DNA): TGTGCCAGCGCAATCAATACCGGGACAAACTACAATGAGCAGTTCTTC.

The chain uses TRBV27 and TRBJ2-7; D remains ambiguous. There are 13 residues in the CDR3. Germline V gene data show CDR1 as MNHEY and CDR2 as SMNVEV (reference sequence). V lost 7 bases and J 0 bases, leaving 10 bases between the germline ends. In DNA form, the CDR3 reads TGTGCCAGCATGGCCCTGAGCTCCTACGAGCAGTACTTC. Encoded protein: CASMALSSYEQYF.

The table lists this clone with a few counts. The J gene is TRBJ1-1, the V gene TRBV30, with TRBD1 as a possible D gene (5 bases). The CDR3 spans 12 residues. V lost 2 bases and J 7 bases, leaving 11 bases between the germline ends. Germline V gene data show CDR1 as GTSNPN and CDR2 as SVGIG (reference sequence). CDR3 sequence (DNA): TGTGCCTGGAGTAGCAGGGTTGGTGAAGCTTTCTTT. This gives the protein CAWSSRVGEAFF.

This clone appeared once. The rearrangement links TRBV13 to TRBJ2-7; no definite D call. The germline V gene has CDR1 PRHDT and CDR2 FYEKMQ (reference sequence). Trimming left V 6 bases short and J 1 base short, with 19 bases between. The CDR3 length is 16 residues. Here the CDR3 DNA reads TGTGCCAGCAGTCAATCGGAGCGCCGAGCTTCCTACGAGCAGTACTTC. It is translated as CASSQSERRASYEQYF.

Here the CDR3 reads CASGTGDGTEAFF. The CDR3 DNA is TGTGCCAGCGGAACAGGGGATGGCACTGAAGCTTTCTTT. The chain has TRBV2 and TRBJ1-1, with TRBD1 identical over 7 bases. The germline V gene has CDR1 SNHLY and CDR2 FYNNEI. Trimming removed 8 bases from V and 4 bases from J; junction bases left unmatched: 7. The CDR3 spans 13 residues.

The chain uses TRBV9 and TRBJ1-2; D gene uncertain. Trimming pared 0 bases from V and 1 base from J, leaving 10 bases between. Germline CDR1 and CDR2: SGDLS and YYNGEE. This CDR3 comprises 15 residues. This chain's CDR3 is CASSVGGSSNYGYTF. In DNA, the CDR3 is TGTGCCAGCAGCGTAGGAGGGTCCAGTAACTATGGCTACACCTTC.

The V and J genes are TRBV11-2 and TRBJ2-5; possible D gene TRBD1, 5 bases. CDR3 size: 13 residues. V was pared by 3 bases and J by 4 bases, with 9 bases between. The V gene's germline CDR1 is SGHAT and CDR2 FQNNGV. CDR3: CASSFSGRETQYF. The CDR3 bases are TGTGCCAGCAGCTTTTCAGGGCGAGAGACCCAGTACTTC. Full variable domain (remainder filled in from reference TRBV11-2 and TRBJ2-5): EAGVAQSPRYKIIEKRQSVAFWCNPISGHATLYWYQQILGQGPKLLIQFQNNGVVDDSQLPKDRFSAERLKGVDSTLKIQPAKLEDSAVYLCASSFSGRETQYFGPGTRLLVL.

Here the CDR3 DNA reads TGTGCCATCAGGGGTTCACGGGAGCAGTTCTTC. It encodes CAIRGSREQFF. The V call is TRBV10-3, the J call TRBJ2-1; D call uncertain. This CDR3 contains 11 residues. Germline V gene sequence: CDR1 ENHRY, CDR2 SYGVKD. Trimming stripped 6 bases from V and 10 bases from J, with 10 bases between.

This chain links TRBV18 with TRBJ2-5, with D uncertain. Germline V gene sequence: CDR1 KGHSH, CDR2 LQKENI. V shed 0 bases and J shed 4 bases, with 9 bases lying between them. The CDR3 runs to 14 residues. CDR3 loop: CASSPPSVGETQYF. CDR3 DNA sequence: TGTGCCAGCTCACCACCGTCGGTTGGAGAGACCCAGTACTTC.